This T cell receptor beta chain appears in the sequencing data of a study of cytomegalovirus exposure and HLA in healthy donors. It was healthy bone marrow donors who served as donors. PCR primers comprised 60 Vbeta and 13 Jbeta primers. The protocol was immunoSEQ multiplex PCR, while the TCRdb copy is restricted to in-frame clones and leaves out a portion. The sample shows about 120,000 clones, approximately 79% of them seen only once. Study-wide points: TCR beta sequences numbering roughly 16,000 were associated with HLA alleles at 0.05 false discovery rate in a later analysis. The authors later found HLA-associated TCR beta chains more clonally expanded than equally common others. Some public TCRs appeared in many individuals, while most sequences were rare.

As regards this clone: Its antigen remains unidentified.

Germline values: CDR1 SGHKS, CDR2 YYEKEE (reference sequence). The V and J ends lost 0 bases and 6 bases respectively, with 7 bases between them. CDR3 size: 12 residues. The rearrangement joins TRBV5-5 to TRBJ2-7; no reliable D call. Sequencing was carried out using PBMCs. This clonotype originated in a man aged 25 to 40 in good health and CMV-seronegative. DNA for the CDR3: TGTGCCAGCAGCTTGGCGGTCCCCGAGCAGTACTTC. It codes for CASSLAVPEQYF.